The T cell receptor (beta chain) under discussion was sequenced for a study of blood T cell repertoires in COVID-19. About the study: The analysed material was cDNA or gDNA that came from T cells, B-cell-depleted T cells, or PBMCs.

V shed 8 bases and J 2 bases; nucleotides not matched to a gene: 8. The CDR3 runs 15 residues. Germline V lookup: CDR1 MDHEN, CDR2 SYDVKM. Original processing methods: Reference gene primer amplification yielded estimated nucleated cell counts. Generated by immunoSEQ multiplex PCR, the TCRdb table keeps only in-frame clones and is missing some. The DNA gave D and trimming, while V, J and clone size come from that table. Here the sample spans 230,000 or so clones, around 88% being singletons. Participants' own reports of clinical history determined their cohort assignment. The rearrangement joins TRBV28 to TRBJ1-4, with 7 bases fitting TRBD1. The specimen sequenced was PBMCs or T cells enriched from blood (not recorded which). The receptor comes from a woman between 50 and 59 years old with acute COVID-19. CDR3 in DNA: TGTGCCAGCGATAGCAGGGGGATCACTAATGAAAAACTGTTTTTT. It specifies CASDSRGITNEKLFF. Variable domain in full (rest from reference TRBV28 and TRBJ1-4): DVKVTQSSRYLVKRTGEKVFLECVQDMDHENMFWYRQDPGLGLRLIYFSYDVKMKEKGDIPEGYSVSREKKERFSLILESASTNQTSMYLCASDSRGITNEKLFFGSGTQLSVL.